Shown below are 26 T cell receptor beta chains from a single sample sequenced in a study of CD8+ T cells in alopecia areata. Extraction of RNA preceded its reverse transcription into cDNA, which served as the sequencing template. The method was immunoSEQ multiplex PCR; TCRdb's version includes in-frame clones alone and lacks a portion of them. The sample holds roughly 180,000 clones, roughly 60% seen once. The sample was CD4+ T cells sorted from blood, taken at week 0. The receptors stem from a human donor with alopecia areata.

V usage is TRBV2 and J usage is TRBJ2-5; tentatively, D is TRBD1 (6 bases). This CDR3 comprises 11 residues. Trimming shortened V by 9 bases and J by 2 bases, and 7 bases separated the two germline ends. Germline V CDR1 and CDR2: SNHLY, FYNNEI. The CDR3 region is CARGQQETQYF. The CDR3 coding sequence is TGTGCCAGAGGACAGCAAGAGACCCAGTACTTC.

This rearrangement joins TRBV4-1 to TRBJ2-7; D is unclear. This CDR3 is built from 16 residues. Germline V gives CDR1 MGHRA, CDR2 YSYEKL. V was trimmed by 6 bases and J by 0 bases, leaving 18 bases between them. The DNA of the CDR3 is TGCGCCAGCAGACTCGCTTTTCAGGACCGCTCCTACGAGCAGTACTTC. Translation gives CASRLAFQDRSYEQYF.

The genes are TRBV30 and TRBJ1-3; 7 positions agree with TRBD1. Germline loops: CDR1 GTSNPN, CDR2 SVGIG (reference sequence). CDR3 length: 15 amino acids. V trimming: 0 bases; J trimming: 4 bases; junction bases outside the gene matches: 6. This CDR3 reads CAWSVRKGAGNTIYF. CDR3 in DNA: TGTGCCTGGAGTGTACGGAAGGGGGCAGGAAACACCATATATTTT.

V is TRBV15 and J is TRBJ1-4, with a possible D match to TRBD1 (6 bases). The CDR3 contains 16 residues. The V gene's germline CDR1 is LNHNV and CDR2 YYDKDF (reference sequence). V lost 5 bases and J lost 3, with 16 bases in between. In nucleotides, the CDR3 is TGTGCCACCAGCGCCCCAGGGGTTATGGCTAATGAAAAACTGTTTTTT. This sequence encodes CATSAPGVMANEKLFF.

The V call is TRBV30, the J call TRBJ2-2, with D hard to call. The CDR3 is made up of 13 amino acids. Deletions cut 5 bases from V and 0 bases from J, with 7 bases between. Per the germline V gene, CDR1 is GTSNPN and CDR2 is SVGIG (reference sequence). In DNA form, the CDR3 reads TGTGCCTGGGTCGCCGCGAACACCGGGGAGCTGTTTTTT. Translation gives CAWVAANTGELFF.

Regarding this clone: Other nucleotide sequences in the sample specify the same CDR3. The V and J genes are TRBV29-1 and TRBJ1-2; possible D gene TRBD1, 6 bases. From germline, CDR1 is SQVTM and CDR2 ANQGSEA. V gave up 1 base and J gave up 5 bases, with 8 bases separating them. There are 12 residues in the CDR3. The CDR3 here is CSVEGQGYGYTF. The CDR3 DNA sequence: TGCAGCGTTGAAGGGCAGGGGTATGGCTACACCTTC.

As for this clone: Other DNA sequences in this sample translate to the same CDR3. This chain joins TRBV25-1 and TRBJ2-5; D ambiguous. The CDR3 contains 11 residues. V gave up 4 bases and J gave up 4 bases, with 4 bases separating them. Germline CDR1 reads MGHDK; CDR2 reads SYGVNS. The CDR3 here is CASSVGETQYF. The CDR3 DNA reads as TGTGCCAGCAGTGTCGGAGAGACCCAGTACTTC.

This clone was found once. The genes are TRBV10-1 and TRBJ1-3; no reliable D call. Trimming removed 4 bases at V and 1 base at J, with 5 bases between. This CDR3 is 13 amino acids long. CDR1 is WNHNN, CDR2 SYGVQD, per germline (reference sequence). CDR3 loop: CASSGGSGNTIYF. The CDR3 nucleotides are TGCGCCAGCAGTGGAGGATCTGGAAACACCATATATTTT.

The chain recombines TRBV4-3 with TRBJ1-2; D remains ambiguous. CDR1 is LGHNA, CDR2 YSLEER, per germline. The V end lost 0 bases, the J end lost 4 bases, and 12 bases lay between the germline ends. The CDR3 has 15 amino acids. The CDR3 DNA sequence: TGCGCCAGCAGCCAAGAATGGCAGGCTACCTATGGCTACACCTTC. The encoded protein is CASSQEWQATYGYTF.

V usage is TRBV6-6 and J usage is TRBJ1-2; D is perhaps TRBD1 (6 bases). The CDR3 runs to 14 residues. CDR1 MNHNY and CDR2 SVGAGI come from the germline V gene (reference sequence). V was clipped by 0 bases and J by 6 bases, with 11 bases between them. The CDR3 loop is CASSYSGGRDGYTF. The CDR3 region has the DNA TGTGCCAGCAGTTACTCAGGGGGGCGAGATGGCTACACCTTC.

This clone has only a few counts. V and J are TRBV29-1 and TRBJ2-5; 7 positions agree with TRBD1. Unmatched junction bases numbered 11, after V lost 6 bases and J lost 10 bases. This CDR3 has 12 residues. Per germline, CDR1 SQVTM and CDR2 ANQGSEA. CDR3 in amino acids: CSVDRTGESQYF. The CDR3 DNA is TGCAGCGTCGATCGGACAGGAGAAAGCCAGTACTTC.

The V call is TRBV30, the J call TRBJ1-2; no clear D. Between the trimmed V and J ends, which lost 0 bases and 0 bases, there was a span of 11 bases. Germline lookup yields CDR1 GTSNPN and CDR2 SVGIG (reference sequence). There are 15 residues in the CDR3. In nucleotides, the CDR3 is TGTGCCTGGAGTGTACTCCGGTGGGCTAACTATGGCTACACCTTC. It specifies CAWSVLRWANYGYTF.

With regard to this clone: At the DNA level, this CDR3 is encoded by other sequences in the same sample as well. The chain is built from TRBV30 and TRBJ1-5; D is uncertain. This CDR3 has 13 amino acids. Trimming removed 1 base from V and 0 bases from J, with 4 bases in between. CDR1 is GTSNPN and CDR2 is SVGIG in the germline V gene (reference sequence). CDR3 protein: CAWSGGSNQPQHF. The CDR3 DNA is TGTGCCTGGAGTGGCGGTAGCAATCAGCCCCAGCATTTT.

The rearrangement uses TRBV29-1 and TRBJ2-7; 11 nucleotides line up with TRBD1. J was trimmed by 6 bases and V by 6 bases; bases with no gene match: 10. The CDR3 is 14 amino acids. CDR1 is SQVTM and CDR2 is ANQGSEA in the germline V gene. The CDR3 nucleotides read TGCAGCGTGCGACGGGACAGGGGGACATCCGAGCAGTACTTC. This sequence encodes CSVRRDRGTSEQYF.

The CDR3 protein is CSATRTEETQYF. CDR3 bases: TGCAGCGCCACCAGGACAGAAGAGACCCAGTACTTC. The V call is TRBV29-1, the J call TRBJ2-5; a weak D match, TRBD1 (6 bases). Germline CDR1 and CDR2: SQVTM and ANQGSEA. Between the trimmed V and J ends, which lost 7 bases and 3 bases, there was a span of 12 bases. The CDR3 contains 12 residues.

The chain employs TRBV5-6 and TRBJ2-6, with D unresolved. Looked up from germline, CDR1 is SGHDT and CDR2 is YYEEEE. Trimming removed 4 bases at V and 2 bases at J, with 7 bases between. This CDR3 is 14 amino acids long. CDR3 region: CASSTTTGANVLTF. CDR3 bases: TGTGCCAGCAGCACCACCACTGGGGCCAACGTCCTGACTTTC.

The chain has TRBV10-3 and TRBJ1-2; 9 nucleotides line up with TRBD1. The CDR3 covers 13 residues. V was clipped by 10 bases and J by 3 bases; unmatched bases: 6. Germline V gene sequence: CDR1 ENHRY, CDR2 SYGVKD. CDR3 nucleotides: TGTGCCAGCTCCCGGGACAGGGACTATGGCTACACCTTC. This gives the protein CASSRDRDYGYTF.

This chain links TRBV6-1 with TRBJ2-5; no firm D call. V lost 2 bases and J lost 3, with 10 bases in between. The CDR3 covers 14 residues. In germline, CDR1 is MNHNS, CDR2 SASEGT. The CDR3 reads CASSELGREETQYF. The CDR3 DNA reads TGTGCCAGCAGTGAATTGGGCCGGGAAGAGACCCAGTACTTC.

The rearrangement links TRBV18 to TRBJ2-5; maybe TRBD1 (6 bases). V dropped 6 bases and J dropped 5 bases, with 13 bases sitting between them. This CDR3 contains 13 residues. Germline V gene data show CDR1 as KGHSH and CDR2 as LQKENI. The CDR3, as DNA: TGTGCCAGCTCCCCCAGGGGTGGCGAGACCCAGTACTTC. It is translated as CASSPRGGETQYF.

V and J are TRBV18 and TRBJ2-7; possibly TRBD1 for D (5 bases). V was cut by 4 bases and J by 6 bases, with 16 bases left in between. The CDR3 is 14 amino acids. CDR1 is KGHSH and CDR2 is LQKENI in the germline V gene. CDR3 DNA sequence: TGTGCCAGCTCACAGGACACCTACGGAACCGAGCAGTACTTC. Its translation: CASSQDTYGTEQYF.

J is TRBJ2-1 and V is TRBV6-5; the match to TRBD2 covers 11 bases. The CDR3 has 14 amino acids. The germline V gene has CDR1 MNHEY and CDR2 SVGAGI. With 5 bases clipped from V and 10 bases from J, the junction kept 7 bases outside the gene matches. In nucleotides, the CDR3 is TGTGCCAGCAGTGTAGCGGGGGGGCCTCGAGAGCAGTTCTTC. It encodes CASSVAGGPREQFF.

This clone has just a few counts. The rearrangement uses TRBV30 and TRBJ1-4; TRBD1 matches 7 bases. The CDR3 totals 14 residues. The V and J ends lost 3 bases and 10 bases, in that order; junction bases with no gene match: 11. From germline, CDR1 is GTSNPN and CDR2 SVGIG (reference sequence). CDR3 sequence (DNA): TGTGCCTGGAGCGCGTCAGGGGGATCGCGAAAACTGTTTTTT. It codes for CAWSASGGSRKLFF.

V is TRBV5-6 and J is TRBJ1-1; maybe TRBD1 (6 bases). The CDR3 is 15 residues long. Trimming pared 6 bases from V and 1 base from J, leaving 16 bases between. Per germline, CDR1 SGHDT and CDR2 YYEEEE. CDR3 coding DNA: TGTGCCAGCACCGGGACACCGGCGCGGAACACTGAAGCTTTCTTT. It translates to CASTGTPARNTEAFF.

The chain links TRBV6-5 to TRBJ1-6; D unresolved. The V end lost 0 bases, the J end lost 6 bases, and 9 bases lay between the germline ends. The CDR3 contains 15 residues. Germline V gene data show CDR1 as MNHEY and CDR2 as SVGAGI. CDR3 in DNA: TGTGCCAGCAGTTACTCGCGGCTGGGTAATTCACCCCTCCACTTT. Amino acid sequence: CASSYSRLGNSPLHF.

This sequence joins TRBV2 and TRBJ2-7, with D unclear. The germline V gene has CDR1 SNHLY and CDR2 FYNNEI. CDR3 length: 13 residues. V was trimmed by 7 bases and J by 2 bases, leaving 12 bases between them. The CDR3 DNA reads TGTGCCAGCATGTTAGGGCCCGCCTACGAGCAGTACTTC. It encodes CASMLGPAYEQYF.

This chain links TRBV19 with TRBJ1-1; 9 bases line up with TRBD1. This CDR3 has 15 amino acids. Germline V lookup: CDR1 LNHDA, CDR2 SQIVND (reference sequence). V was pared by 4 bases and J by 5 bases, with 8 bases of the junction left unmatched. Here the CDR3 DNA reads TGTGCCAGTAGTACCTTCGACAGGGGGAGTACTGAAGCTTTCTTT. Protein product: CASSTFDRGSTEAFF.